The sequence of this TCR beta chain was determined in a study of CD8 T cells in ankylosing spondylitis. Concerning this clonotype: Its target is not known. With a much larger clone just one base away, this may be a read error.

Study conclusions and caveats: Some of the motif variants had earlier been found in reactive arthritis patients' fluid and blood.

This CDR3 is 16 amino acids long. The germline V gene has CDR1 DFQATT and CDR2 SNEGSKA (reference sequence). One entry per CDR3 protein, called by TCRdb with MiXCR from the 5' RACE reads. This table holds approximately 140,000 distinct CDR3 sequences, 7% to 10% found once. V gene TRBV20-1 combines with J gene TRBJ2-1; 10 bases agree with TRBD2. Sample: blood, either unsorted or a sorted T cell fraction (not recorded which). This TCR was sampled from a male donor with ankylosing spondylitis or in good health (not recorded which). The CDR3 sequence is CSARDPASGRTDDQFF. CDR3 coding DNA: TGCAGTGCTAGAGATCCGGCTAGCGGGAGAACCGATGACCAGTTCTTC.